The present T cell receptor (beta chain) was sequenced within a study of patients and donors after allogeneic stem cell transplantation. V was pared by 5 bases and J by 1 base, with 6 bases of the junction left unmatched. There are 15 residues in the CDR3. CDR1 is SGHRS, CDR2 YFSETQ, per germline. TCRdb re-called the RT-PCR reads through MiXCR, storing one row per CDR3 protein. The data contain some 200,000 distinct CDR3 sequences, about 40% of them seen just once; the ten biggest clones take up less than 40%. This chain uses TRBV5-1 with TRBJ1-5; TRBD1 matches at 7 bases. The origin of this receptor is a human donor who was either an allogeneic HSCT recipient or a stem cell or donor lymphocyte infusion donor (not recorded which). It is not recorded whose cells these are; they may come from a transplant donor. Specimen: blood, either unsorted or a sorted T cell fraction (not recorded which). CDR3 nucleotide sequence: TGCGCCAGCAGTCCATCACAGGGGAGCAATCAGCCCCAGCATTTT. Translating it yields CASSPSQGSNQPQHF.